The present T cell receptor beta chain was sequenced within a study of shared clonotypes between healthy human individuals. Study background: Donor ages ranged 18 to 49 years: a couple of women, a few men. Broader study findings: Rarefaction curves obtained for sorted subsets showed sequencing incomplete despite large depth. Naive CD4 clonotypes overlapped across a handful of donors at around 4.7%.

On sorted subsets, replicate PCRs used about 0.2 ug DNA, or around 30,000 T cell genomes. Only in-frame clones appear in the TCRdb table, and some are missing; sequencing was by immunoSEQ multiplex PCR. The repertoire holds some 2,000,000 clones, with 85% to 95% as singletons. Looked up from germline, CDR1 is MDHEN and CDR2 is SYDVKM. Deletions cut 3 bases from V and 1 base from J, with 6 bases between. The CDR3 is 13 amino acids. About this clone: The antigen is not known. In the same sample, other DNA sequences code for this CDR3.

V is TRBV28 and J is TRBJ1-2, with unresolved D. The TCR sequence derives from a man aged 18 to 29 in good health. The sequenced sample was naive CD4+ T cells sorted from blood. Indicated subset: CD45RA+ positively selected. Here the CDR3 DNA reads TGTGCCAGCAGTTTCTCCATTAACTATGGCTACACCTTC. As protein: CASSFSINYGYTF.